A selection of T cell receptor beta chains follows, all from one sample in a study of cytomegalovirus exposure and HLA in healthy donors. Produced via immunoSEQ multiplex PCR; TCRdb's table is partial and in-frame only. This table has 150,000 to 200,000 clones, 55% to 65% appearing once. Sequenced material: PBMCs. The source of these receptors is a man aged 40-55 years in good health and CMV-seronegative. The CDR3 runs from the conserved cysteine through the conserved F or W. Each record gives: V gene, clone size, J gene, D gene, CDR3 protein, CDR3 DNA. The D gene is left open where the match is weak. Clone size is stated in some rows and not others, as once, few, many or a class when expanded.

TRBV6-5	NA	TRBJ1-3	NA	CASRPGTIGNIIYF	TGTGCCAGCAGACCCGGGACAATTGGAAACATCATATATTTT
TRBV5-1	NA	TRBJ2-1	TRBD2	CASSLQLAANNEQFF	TGCGCCAGCAGCTTGCAACTAGCGGCCAACAATGAGCAGTTCTTC
TRBV9	NA	TRBJ2-1	TRBD2	CASSVVTSGYNEQFF	TGTGCCAGCAGCGTAGTGACTAGCGGCTACAATGAGCAGTTCTTC
TRBV30	NA	TRBJ1-2	NA	CAWSAPYSDIPNYGYTF	TGTGCCTGGAGTGCCCCATATTCCGACATCCCTAACTATGGCTACACCTTC
TRBV21-1	NA	TRBJ2-7	NA	CASSSGTESLYEQYF	TGTGCCAGCAGCAGTGGGACAGAGTCACTCTACGAGCAGTACTTC
TRBV13	NA	TRBJ2-3	NA	CASSYRPQGGGGTDTQYF	TGTGCCAGCAGCTACCGCCCACAAGGAGGAGGGGGCACAGATACGCAGTATTTT
TRBV2	NA	TRBJ1-5	TRBD1	CASSENRQGIQPQHF	TGTGCCAGCAGTGAAAATAGACAGGGGATTCAGCCCCAGCATTTT
TRBV30	NA	TRBJ1-4	NA	CAWTVGSQKLFF	TGTGCCTGGACGGTGGGCTCGCAAAAACTGTTTTTT
TRBV29-1	once	TRBJ2-3	TRBD2	CSVSGLAPFGQYF	TGCAGCGTCTCGGGACTAGCCCCCTTTGGGCAGTATTTT
TRBV9	few	TRBJ1-3	NA	CASSPQVGNTIYF	TGTGCCAGCAGCCCCCAGGTAGGAAACACCATATATTTT
TRBV2	few	TRBJ2-7	TRBD2	CASTKWREEGEQYF	TGTGCCAGCACCAAATGGCGGGAGGAGGGCGAGCAGTACTTC
TRBV5-1	few	TRBJ2-7	NA	CASSSGQLSEQYF	TGCGCCAGCAGCTCCGGACAGTTATCCGAGCAGTACTTC
TRBV5-5	few	TRBJ2-6	NA	CASSQVEGQLHSGANVLTF	TGTGCCAGCAGCCAAGTTGAGGGACAACTTCACTCTGGGGCCAACGTCCTGACTTTC
TRBV5-4	NA	TRBJ2-7	TRBD2	CASSLPGLAGSYEQYF	TGTGCCAGCAGTTTGCCGGGACTAGCGGGGTCCTACGAGCAGTACTTC
TRBV6-6	NA	TRBJ1-6	TRBD1	CASYLPGTGRAPLHF	TGTGCCAGCTACCTACCCGGGACAGGGCGCGCGCCCCTCCACTTT
TRBV7-2	NA	TRBJ1-4	TRBD1	CASSLDSTGQHPNEKLFF	TGTGCCAGCAGCTTAGACTCGACAGGGCAGCACCCTAATGAAAAACTGTTTTTT
TRBV14	NA	TRBJ2-3	TRBD2	CASSQDKAGGLDTQYF	TGTGCCAGCAGCCAAGACAAAGCGGGAGGACTAGATACGCAGTATTTT
TRBV2	few	TRBJ1-4	NA	CASRTDTTNEKLFF	TGTGCCAGCAGAACCGACACAACTAATGAAAAACTGTTTTTT
TRBV19	few	TRBJ2-1	TRBD1	CASSDRGVIIEQFF	TGTGCCAGTAGTGACAGGGGCGTAATAATTGAGCAGTTCTTC
TRBV19	NA	TRBJ2-5	NA	CASSMGGSVETQYF	TGTGCCAGTAGTATGGGTGGGAGTGTAGAGACCCAGTACTTC
TRBV7-2	NA	TRBJ2-2	TRBD1	CASSLAGGHRVGELFF	TGTGCCAGCAGCTTAGCAGGGGGCCATCGAGTCGGGGAGCTGTTTTTT
TRBV6-1	NA	TRBJ2-7	TRBD2	CASKRTGLAPVEQYF	TGTGCCAGCAAAAGGACGGGACTAGCACCGGTGGAGCAGTACTTC
TRBV9	NA	TRBJ2-3	TRBD2	CASSVVASGSTDTQYF	TGTGCCAGCAGCGTAGTAGCTAGCGGAAGCACAGATACGCAGTATTTT
TRBV28	NA	TRBJ1-2	NA	CASSVPAGGYTF	TGTGCCAGCAGTGTCCCTGCGGGCGGCTACACCTTC
TRBV2	NA	TRBJ1-4	NA	CASRRGLLGEKLFF	TGTGCCAGCAGGAGAGGGCTCTTGGGGGAAAAACTGTTTTTT
TRBV18	NA	TRBJ2-3	TRBD1	CASSPPDRVFDRDTQYF	TGTGCCAGCTCGCCTCCTGACAGGGTTTTCGACCGTGATACGCAGTATTTT
TRBV7-9	NA	TRBJ1-1	TRBD1	CASSLSGGPEAFF	TGTGCCAGCAGCTTATCAGGGGGCCCTGAAGCTTTCTTT
TRBV7-9	NA	TRBJ2-2	NA	CSSSPPTGELFF	TGTTCCAGCAGCCCCCCGACCGGGGAGCTGTTTTTT
TRBV5-1	NA	TRBJ1-4	NA	CASSLSGNDEKLFF	TGCGCCAGCAGCTTGTCAGGGAACGATGAAAAACTGTTTTTT
TRBV18	NA	TRBJ1-4	NA	CASSPGPGRNEKLFF	TGTGCCAGCTCACCAGGTCCAGGGAGGAACGAAAAACTGTTTTTT
TRBV5-4	few	TRBJ2-7	TRBD1	CASSRGGGQGDYEQYF	TGTGCCAGCAGCCGAGGGGGGGGACAGGGGGACTACGAGCAGTACTTC